Below, 18 T cell receptor beta chains from the same sample are listed, as sequenced in a study of beta chain features in type 1 diabetes (dated by TCRdb to the late 2010s). Library preparation was by the immunoSEQ multiplex PCR assay. All of the isolated RNA was reverse transcribed with the High Capacity cDNA Reverse Transcription Kit, so expressed TCRB transcripts were sequenced. TCRdb took this table from immuneACCESS and kept in-frame rearrangements with V and J called. Such tables lack part of the clones; where checked against another copy, unresolved V genes explain under half of the gap, and the rest is unexplained. This sample is represented by 680,000 or so clones; roughly an eighth of them were singletons. The biggest ten clones account for 0.02% to 0.025% of the sample. General study outcomes and caveats: In all four CD4+ subsets, TCRB CDR3 length was moderately but significantly shorter in type 1 diabetes patients.

Their recognized antigens are unknown. Sequencing was done on a sample of naive CD4+ T cells from blood. The cell subset or site label on this specimen signifies: true naive CD4+ T cells. These receptors all stem from a man between 18 and 35 years old with type 1 diabetes.

This clone has a handful of counts. The J gene is TRBJ1-6, the V gene TRBV27, with TRBD1 identical over 10 bases. Germline trimming cut 3 bases from V and 7 bases from J; bases unmatched to any gene: 6. CDR1 is MNHEY and CDR2 is SMNVEV in the germline V gene (reference sequence). The CDR3 runs to 16 residues. This CDR3 reads CASSFRQGAENSPLHF. The CDR3 nucleotides are TGTGCCAGCAGTTTCCGACAGGGGGCTGAAAATTCACCCCTCCACTTT.

V and J are TRBV30 and TRBJ2-3, with 7 bases aligning to TRBD2. V shed 0 bases and J 6 bases; nucleotides not matched to a gene: 6. Germline lookup yields CDR1 GTSNPN and CDR2 SVGIG (reference sequence). The CDR3 has 14 residues. The CDR3 region has the DNA TGTGCCTGGAGTGTTGCGGGGGTCGGGGATACGCAGTATTTT. Its translation: CAWSVAGVGDTQYF.

This chain connects TRBV28 to TRBJ1-5; D is possibly TRBD1 (6 bases). Germline CDR1 and CDR2: MDHEN and SYDVKM. CDR3 length: 16 residues. V was cut by 7 bases and J by 0 bases, with 16 bases left in between. In DNA form, the CDR3 reads TGTGCCAGCACCCTGGACAGCCTCTATAGCAATCAGCCCCAGCATTTT. Translation: CASTLDSLYSNQPQHF.

This clone was seen only a few times. This sample includes further DNA sequences coding for the same CDR3. CDR3: CSARRETQYF. The CDR3 DNA sequence: TGCAGTGCTAGAAGGGAGACCCAGTACTTC. The chain carries TRBV20-1 and TRBJ2-5; D gene uncertain. Trimming removed 2 bases from V and 5 bases from J, with 3 bases in between. This CDR3 is built from 10 residues. Germline assignment: CDR1 DFQATT and CDR2 SNEGSKA (reference sequence).

This clone was found a few times. The chain couples TRBV30 to TRBJ2-3; possible D gene TRBD1, 5 bases. The ends were cut back, 2 bases at V and 1 base at J, with 13 bases in the middle. Germline V gene sequence: CDR1 GTSNPN, CDR2 SVGIG (reference sequence). This CDR3 has 15 amino acids. The CDR3 reads CAWSPGGAGTDTQYF. Here the CDR3 DNA reads TGTGCCTGGAGTCCAGGTGGGGCGGGCACAGATACGCAGTATTTT.

The chain combines TRBV5-8 with TRBJ2-5; D is perhaps TRBD1 or TRBD2 (6 bases each). Trimming took 1 base from V and 5 from J, leaving 21 bases between them. The CDR3 contains 17 residues. Germline V CDR1 and CDR2: SGHTS, YDEGEE. The CDR3 DNA reads as TGTGCCAGCAGCTTGTCAGGGGACATGACTAGAAGGGAGACCCAGTACTTC. This translates into CASSLSGDMTRRETQYF.

The chain couples TRBV27 to TRBJ1-6; D gene ambiguous. The length of the CDR3 is 15 residues. The V gene's germline CDR1 is MNHEY and CDR2 SMNVEV (reference sequence). The V and J ends lost 4 bases and 2 bases respectively, with 9 bases between them. This chain's CDR3 is CASSSEATYNSPLHF. CDR3 nucleotide sequence: TGTGCCAGCAGTTCAGAGGCAACCTATAATTCACCCCTCCACTTT.

The chain employs TRBV19 and TRBJ2-7; 8 nucleotides match TRBD1. The V gene's germline CDR1 is LNHDA and CDR2 SQIVND (reference sequence). V gave up 5 bases and J gave up 3 bases; unmatched junction bases: 6. This CDR3 region has 14 residues. CDR3 sequence: CASSDRGDDYEQYF. Here the CDR3 DNA reads TGTGCCAGTAGTGACAGGGGTGACGACTACGAGCAGTACTTC. The full variable domain, its missing parts supplied by reference TRBV19 and TRBJ2-7, is DGGITQSPKYLFRKEGQNVTLSCEQNLNHDAMYWYRQDPGQGLRLIYYSQIVNDFQKGDIAEGYSVSREKKESFPLTVTSAQKNPTAFYLCASSDRGDDYEQYFGPGTRLTVT.

This clone was seen a few times. V is TRBV10-3 and J is TRBJ2-2; TRBD1 or TRBD2 may be the D gene (5 bases each). The CDR3 sequence is 13 residues long. Germline CDR1 ENHRY, CDR2 SYGVKD. V shed 5 bases and J shed 10 bases, with 14 bases lying between them. This CDR3 is CAISPGTREELFF. The CDR3 DNA sequence: TGTGCCATCAGTCCGGGGACCAGGGAGGAGCTGTTTTTT.

This clone has only a few counts. The chain joins TRBV9 to TRBJ2-5, with 10 positions matching TRBD2. The V gene's germline CDR1 is SGDLS and CDR2 YYNGEE. This CDR3 spans 16 amino acids. J gave up 2 bases and V 2 bases, and 6 bases lay outside the gene matches. CDR3 in amino acids: CASSVGLAEGQETQYF. The CDR3 nucleotides are TGTGCCAGCAGCGTCGGACTAGCGGAGGGACAAGAGACCCAGTACTTC.

This clone has just a few counts. The chain employs TRBV13 and TRBJ2-5; no clear D. The ends were cut back, 1 base at V and 5 bases at J, with 8 bases in the middle. Germline V lookup: CDR1 PRHDT, CDR2 FYEKMQ (reference sequence). The CDR3 totals 13 residues. This chain's CDR3 is CASSLARRETQYF. In DNA, the CDR3 is TGTGCCAGCAGCTTAGCCCGGCGGGAGACCCAGTACTTC.

This clone showed up just a few times. Other DNA sequences within the sample encode an identical CDR3. The chain uses TRBV28 and TRBJ2-5; D possibly matches TRBD1 or TRBD2 (6 bases each). Trimming took off 7 bases at V and 4 bases at J, with 13 bases between the two ends. The length of the CDR3 is 13 residues. Per germline, CDR1 MDHEN and CDR2 SYDVKM. This CDR3 reads CASTPGGGETQYF. The DNA of the CDR3 is TGTGCCAGCACCCCCGGGGGCGGAGAGACCCAGTACTTC.

The rearrangement links TRBV14 to TRBJ2-2; D is unresolved. There are 14 residues in the CDR3. Germline CDR1 and CDR2: SGHDN and FVKESK. With 1 base removed from V and 3 bases from J, the gap between germline ends came to 6 bases. The CDR3 sequence is CASSQVRDTGELFF. In nucleotides, the CDR3 is TGTGCCAGCAGCCAAGTCCGGGACACCGGGGAGCTGTTTTTT.

This clone occurred a few times. This chain links TRBV5-1 with TRBJ1-1, with unresolved D. The V gene lost 6 bases and the J gene lost 3 bases, with 6 bases spanning the gap. The V gene's germline CDR1 is SGHRS and CDR2 YFSETQ. This CDR3 has 11 residues. This chain's CDR3 is CASTQDTEAFF. CDR3 bases: TGCGCCAGCACCCAGGACACTGAAGCTTTCTTT.

This clone was detected only a few times. The V call is TRBV12-5, the J call TRBJ1-1; no reliable D call. This CDR3 has 12 residues. V dropped 5 bases and J dropped 7 bases, with 11 bases sitting between them. The germline V gene has CDR1 LGHNT and CDR2 FRNRAP. The CDR3 loop is CASGPWIGEAFF. CDR3 DNA sequence: TGTGCTAGTGGTCCCTGGATAGGTGAAGCTTTCTTT.

The chain recombines TRBV2 with TRBJ2-2; perhaps TRBD1 as D (5 bases). The V end lost 7 bases, the J end lost 7 bases, and 22 bases lay between the germline ends. There are 16 residues in the CDR3. Germline V gene sequence: CDR1 SNHLY, CDR2 FYNNEI. CDR3 DNA: TGTGCCAGCACCCGACGTCTTGTCAGGGATGGCGGGGAGCTGTTTTTT. Protein: CASTRRLVRDGGELFF.

The rearrangement links TRBV30 to TRBJ1-5; the D gene is possibly TRBD1 (6 bases). The CDR3 contains 15 residues. Germline V lookup: CDR1 GTSNPN, CDR2 SVGIG (reference sequence). V lost 3 bases and J 1 base, leaving 13 bases between the germline ends. CDR3 nucleotide sequence: TGTGCCTGGAGCACCGGGACACCGAGCAATCAGCCCCAGCATTTT. Translating gives CAWSTGTPSNQPQHF.

The CDR3 nucleotides read TGTGCCAGCAGGAAAAGCAGACCCTATAATTCACCCCTCCACTTT. Translation: CASRKSRPYNSPLHF. This sequence joins TRBV21-1 and TRBJ1-6. TRBV21-1 is annotated as a pseudogene. The CDR3 sequence is 15 residues long.